This T cell receptor (beta chain) was sequenced during a study of T cells in Graves' hyperthyroidism and ophthalmopathy. This clonotype was counted many times. TCR beta CDR3 region amplification was performed from RNA transcripts. The HTBI primer set served for first-round RT-PCR of the TCR CDR3. TCRdb itself ran the multiplex PCR reads through MiXCR, one entry per CDR3 protein. In the table there are 400,000 to 550,000 distinct CDR3 sequences, around a quarter of which are singletons. The origin of this receptor is a woman aged 30 to 39 with Graves' ophthalmopathy. The sequencing sample was made of blood.

This CDR3 is CASSAPPGGLAYEQYF. CDR3 nucleotide sequence: TGTGCCAGCAGTGCGCCCCCGGGCGGCCTAGCCTACGAGCAGTACTTC. The chain carries TRBV12-3 or TRBV12-4 and TRBJ2-7, with no clear D. CDR3 length equals 16 residues. V dropped 5 bases and J dropped 2 bases, with 19 bases sitting between them.